One sample yielded the 24 T cell receptor beta chains listed below, sequenced in a study of identical twins. TCRdb reprocessed the 5' RACE reads via MiXCR and lists one record per CDR3 protein. The table has 650,000 to 750,000 distinct CDR3 sequences, around 20% seen once. These same records also appear under a second study, on T cells expressing NK-cell markers.

Source material: PBMCs. Receptors originate from a woman under 30 in good health.

This clonotype was picked up a small number of times. CDR3 sequence reads: CASSLATASWNEQFF. The CDR3 DNA sequence: TGTGCCAGCAGCTTAGCGACGGCTAGCTGGAATGAGCAGTTCTTC. V is TRBV7-9 and J is TRBJ2-1; perhaps TRBD2 as D (5 bases). Germline V gene data show CDR1 as SEHNR and CDR2 as FQNEAQ (reference sequence). V lost 0 bases, J lost 7 bases, and 13 bases lay in between. The CDR3 covers 15 residues.

This clonotype turned up a few times. This may be a read error: a much more frequent sequence differs by one nucleotide. The rearrangement links TRBV20-1 to TRBJ2-3, with D perhaps being TRBD1 or TRBD2 (5 bases each). The V end was cut by 3 bases, the J end by 2 bases, with 6 bases between. The CDR3 extends over 12 amino acids. Germline V gene data show CDR1 as DFQATT and CDR2 as SNEGSKA (reference sequence). CDR3 sequence reads: CSASGTTDTQYF. The CDR3 coding sequence is TGCAGTGCTAGCGGGACCACAGATACGCAGTATTTT.

Only a few counts were recorded for this clonotype. The J gene is TRBJ2-1, the V gene TRBV12-3 or TRBV12-4; 9 bases map to TRBD2. CDR3 length: 13 amino acids. J was trimmed by 11 bases and V by 6 bases; bases with no gene match: 8. The CDR3 here is CASRRSSGRKQFF. CDR3 nucleotides: TGTGCCAGCAGGCGCTCGAGCGGGAGGAAGCAGTTCTTC.

The rearrangement joins TRBV20-1 to TRBJ2-1; the match to TRBD2 covers 9 bases. Germline CDR1 DFQATT, CDR2 SNEGSKA (reference sequence). The junction had 4 bases not matched to a gene; V was cut back by 0 bases and J by 10 bases. CDR3 length: 13 amino acids. The CDR3 coding sequence is TGCAGTGCTAGAGACAGCGGGAGGAGCGAGCAGTTCTTC. Amino acids: CSARDSGRSEQFF.

This clonotype was found a few times. The rearrangement uses TRBV6-1 and TRBJ2-4, with D possibly TRBD1 on 7 matching bases. Germline lookup yields CDR1 MNHNS and CDR2 SASEGT. The CDR3 is made up of 15 amino acids. Trimming took off 6 bases at V and 3 bases at J, with 15 bases between the two ends. The CDR3 DNA reads TGTGCCAGCAGACGGCGGGACAGTGGCAAAAACATTCAGTACTTC. Translated: CASRRRDSGKNIQYF.

The chain carries TRBV20-1 and TRBJ2-7, with 10 bases aligning to TRBD1. The germline CDR1 and CDR2 sequences are DFQATT and SNEGSKA (reference sequence). The J segment lost 3 bases and the V segment lost 6 bases, leaving 11 bases of the junction unmatched. This CDR3 spans 15 amino acids. The CDR3 DNA reads as TGCAGTGCAAGGGGACAGGGGCCTTCCTACTACGAGCAGTACTTC. It translates to CSARGQGPSYYEQYF.

This clonotype occurred a few times. This rearrangement joins TRBV20-1 to TRBJ2-5, with 9 bases matching TRBD2. Germline-derived CDR1 and CDR2 are DFQATT and SNEGSKA (reference sequence). The CDR3 contains 13 residues. The J segment lost 2 bases and the V segment lost 5 bases, leaving 3 bases of the junction unmatched. For the CDR3, the DNA is TGCAGTGCTGACCTAGCGGGACAAGAGACCCAGTACTTC. Translated, it gives CSADLAGQETQYF.

Ten or more counts support this clonotype. The CDR3 bases are TGTGCCAGCAGTTACTCTACCGAGGCAGATACGCAGTATTTT. It codes for CASSYSTEADTQYF. This chain links TRBV6-5 with TRBJ2-3; D is ambiguous. Deletions cut 0 bases from V and 4 bases from J, with 8 bases between. The CDR3 spans 14 residues. CDR1 is MNHEY and CDR2 is SVGAGI in the germline V gene.

The chain uses TRBV7-2 and TRBJ2-7; the match to TRBD2 covers 15 bases. CDR3 size: 16 residues. CDR1 and CDR2 from the germline V gene are SGHTA and FQGNSA. V shed 4 bases, J shed 6 bases, and the junction held 7 bases outside the gene matches. The CDR3 here is CASSSGLAGGSLEQYF. CDR3 DNA sequence: TGTGCCAGCAGCTCGGGACTAGCGGGAGGTTCTCTCGAGCAGTACTTC. The variable domain in full, completed from reference TRBV7-2 and TRBJ2-7, reads GAGVSQSPSNKVTEKGKDVELRCDPISGHTALYWYRQSLGQGLEFLIYFQGNSAPDKSGLPSDRFSAERTGGSVSTLTIQRTQQEDSAVYLCASSSGLAGGSLEQYFGPGTRLTVT.

The CDR3 DNA follows: TGCGCCAGCAGCCAAGGGCTTAGCGGAGGCGCCTACGAGCAGTACTTC. The encoded protein is CASSQGLSGGAYEQYF. The chain combines TRBV4-3 with TRBJ2-7, with D possibly TRBD2 on 6 matching bases. Germline V lookup: CDR1 LGHNA, CDR2 YSLEER. V was cut by 1 base and J by 2 bases, with 15 bases left in between. CDR3 length: 16 residues.

This clonotype has only a few counts. One end of the junction is discordant with germline, which a read error may explain. The J gene is TRBJ2-3, the V gene TRBV20-1; the D gene is possibly TRBD2 (5 bases). Germline CDR1 reads DFQATT; CDR2 reads SNEGSKA (reference sequence). This CDR3 comprises 14 residues. Here the CDR3 reads CSARGLPRADTQYF. CDR3 in DNA: TGCAGTGCAAGAGGGCTCCCGAGGGCAGATACGCAGTATTTT.

The chain uses TRBV5-1 and TRBJ2-3; D is unclear. This CDR3 has 15 amino acids. The V gene lost 0 bases and the J gene lost 0 bases, with 8 bases spanning the gap. Germline V CDR1 and CDR2: SGHRS, YFSETQ. The CDR3 bases are TGCGCCAGCAGCTTGGGAGCGTTAAGCACAGATACGCAGTATTTT. Protein sequence: CASSLGALSTDTQYF.

This clonotype was detected only a few times. This chain uses TRBV20-1 with TRBJ1-5; D is unclear. This CDR3 has 11 amino acids. Trimming left V 1 base short and J 7 bases short, with 5 bases between. Germline V gene data show CDR1 as DFQATT and CDR2 as SNEGSKA (reference sequence). The CDR3 spells CSARVGQPQHF. CDR3 coding DNA: TGCAGTGCTAGAGTTGGACAGCCCCAGCATTTT.

V usage is TRBV5-1 and J usage is TRBJ2-5; D is perhaps TRBD1 (5 bases). The germline V gene has CDR1 SGHRS and CDR2 YFSETQ. CDR3 length equals 14 residues. Trimming pared 4 bases from V and 0 bases from J, leaving 10 bases between. DNA of the CDR3: TGCGCCAGCAGCGAGACAGTTTACCAAGAGACCCAGTACTTC. This encodes CASSETVYQETQYF.

The chain couples TRBV9 to TRBJ2-1; 9 nucleotides align to TRBD2. CDR3 length equals 15 residues. CDR1 and CDR2 from the germline V gene are SGDLS and YYNGEE. With 3 bases clipped from V and 7 bases from J, the junction kept 8 bases outside the gene matches. The DNA of the CDR3 is TGTGCCAGCAGCGGGCGGGGGGGCCTAAGGAATGAGCAGTTCTTC. Amino acid sequence: CASSGRGGLRNEQFF.

In this sample, this clonotype turned up a few times. The chain carries TRBV3-1 and TRBJ2-3; D gene uncertain. Germline values: CDR1 LGHDT, CDR2 YNNKEL (reference sequence). The CDR3 covers 12 residues. The ends were cut back, 4 bases at V and 9 bases at J, with 11 bases in the middle. The CDR3 reads CASSPIPWTQYF. The CDR3 bases are TGTGCCAGCAGCCCGATCCCATGGACGCAGTATTTT.

V and J are TRBV6-5 and TRBJ1-1, with 9 bases lining up with TRBD1. This CDR3 region has 15 residues. Losses at the gene ends were 4 bases for V and 6 bases for J; bases not matched to a gene: 9. Germline CDR1 and CDR2: MNHEY and SVGAGI. The CDR3 loop is CASSSTWDRESEAFF. The CDR3 DNA follows: TGTGCCAGCAGTTCCACCTGGGACAGGGAATCTGAAGCTTTCTTT.

CDR3 protein: CASSPGTTSGSQYF. CDR3 in DNA: TGCGCCAGCAGCCCAGGGACGACCAGCGGTTCGCAGTACTTC. The chain combines TRBV4-3 with TRBJ2-7; D may match TRBD1 or TRBD2 (5 bases each). The germline gives CDR1 LGHNA, CDR2 YSLEER. V lost 4 bases and J lost 9, with 19 bases in between. The length of the CDR3 is 14 residues.

As to this clonotype: No DNA is shown, since the ends of the CDR3 on it are uncertain; the CDR3 is the one TCRdb lists. The chain is built from TRBV21-1 and TRBJ2-2; the D call TRBD2 from the table was never checked on the DNA. TRBV21-1 is an annotated pseudogene. The CDR3 length equals 16 residues, ends included. CDR3 loop: CASSTNVGTAHGSCFF.

The sample holds a few counts of this clonotype. The CDR3 is CASSAISGSSYNEQFF. The CDR3 region has the DNA TGTGCCAGCAGCGCTATTTCGGGGAGCTCCTACAATGAGCAGTTCTTC. The chain has TRBV9 and TRBJ2-1; possible D gene TRBD2, 5 bases. The ends were cut back, 3 bases at V and 0 bases at J, with 13 bases in the middle. The CDR3 is 16 residues long. In germline, CDR1 is SGDLS, CDR2 YYNGEE.

This clonotype was counted between two and nine times. The genes are TRBV12-3 or TRBV12-4 and TRBJ2-7; 9 bases align to TRBD2. The CDR3 totals 13 residues. Trimming at V came to 5 bases and at J to 1 base, leaving 0 bases not matched to a gene. The CDR3 loop reads CASSTSGSYEQYF. DNA for the CDR3: TGTGCCAGCAGTACTAGCGGGTCCTACGAGCAGTACTTC.

The sample holds a few counts of this clonotype. The chain couples TRBV20-1 to TRBJ2-3; the match to TRBD2 covers 9 bases. The length of the CDR3 is 15 residues. CDR1 and CDR2 from the germline V gene are DFQATT and SNEGSKA (reference sequence). Unmatched junction bases numbered 11, after V lost 3 bases and J lost 7 bases. The CDR3 loop reads CSASGGASGANTQYF. CDR3 nucleotides: TGCAGTGCTAGCGGCGGGGCTAGCGGGGCGAATACGCAGTATTTT.

The J gene is TRBJ2-1, the V gene TRBV20-1; D tentatively fits TRBD1 or TRBD2 (5 bases each). CDR1 DFQATT and CDR2 SNEGSKA come from the germline V gene (reference sequence). The V and J ends lost 1 base and 8 bases respectively, with 21 bases between them. CDR3 length equals 16 residues. The CDR3 is CSARVMGRLSRDEQFF. Written as DNA, the CDR3 is TGCAGTGCTAGAGTAATGGGACGGCTCTCTAGGGATGAGCAGTTCTTC.

This clonotype was seen a few times. The chain has TRBV6-1 and TRBJ1-2; the D is unclear. The CDR3 totals 11 residues. V was clipped by 5 bases and J by 9 bases, with 10 bases between them. Germline assignment: CDR1 MNHNS and CDR2 SASEGT. The CDR3 sequence is CASSPDGRYTF. In nucleotides, the CDR3 is TGTGCCAGCAGTCCCGACGGTCGCTACACCTTC.